The entry below describes one T cell receptor (beta chain). What it binds is not known. This sample is part of a study of shared clonotypes between healthy human individuals. Whole-study results and caveats: In having few donors, the study represented limited genetic and exposure-history diversity. Estimated richness was generally greater in naive than memory subsets.

The CDR3 consists of 12 residues. Germline V lookup: CDR1 SNHLY, CDR2 FYNNEI. Trimming removed 7 bases from V and 5 bases from J, with 11 bases in between. Sorted-subset replicate PCR reactions were performed with approximately 190 ng DNA, corresponding to roughly 30,000 T cell genomes. As processed by the authors: Quality scores were absent from the junction-only immunoSEQ sequences, so filtering differed. TCRdb's table, derived via immunoSEQ multiplex PCR, lists solely in-frame clones and lacks some. The V and J calls and the clone size are those of that table, but D and trimming were determined from the DNA. The data contain more than 2,000,000 clones, 85% to 95% of them singletons.

The V call is TRBV2, the J call TRBJ2-5; D is uncertain. The sample comprised naive CD4+ T cells from PBMCs. Subset in this sample: CD45RA+ positively selected. The sequence came from a man between 18 and 35 years old in good health. Some clones in this sample may be carry-over from other donors' samples. The CDR3 coding sequence is TGTGCCAGCACGGATTCGCGCGAGACCCAGTACTTC. This gives the protein CASTDSRETQYF. The full variable domain, with the rest looked up from reference TRBV2 and TRBJ2-5, is EPEVTQTPSHQVTQMGQEVILRCVPISNHLYFYWYRQILGQKVEFLVSFYNNEISEKSEIFDDQFSVERPDGSNFTLKIRSTKLEDSAMYFCASTDSRETQYFGPGTRLLVL.